The 20 T cell receptor beta chains in this list originate from one sample, sequenced in a study of identical twins. TCRdb processed the 5' RACE reads anew with MiXCR; each CDR3 protein has one entry. The sample holds roughly 350,000 distinct CDR3 sequences, around 12% seen once. A further study also used this sample, focusing on yellow fever vaccine responses in identical twins.

Sequenced input: CD8+ T cells sorted from blood. Receptors were obtained from a woman under 30 in good health.

This clonotype turned up a few times. The V gene is TRBV2, the J gene TRBJ2-2, with 11 bases that match TRBD2. The CDR3 runs 14 residues. Germline values: CDR1 SNHLY, CDR2 FYNNEI. The J segment lost 6 bases and the V segment lost 6 bases, leaving 3 bases of the junction unmatched. The CDR3: CASRLAGGPGELFF. The CDR3 region has the DNA TGTGCCAGCAGATTAGCGGGAGGGCCCGGGGAGCTGTTTTTT.

The chain couples TRBV4-2 to TRBJ2-7; D ambiguous. The germline CDR1 and CDR2 sequences are LGHNA and YNFKEQ. Trimming stripped 6 bases from V and 3 bases from J, with 12 bases between. The CDR3 runs 13 residues. CDR3: CASSSPANYEQYF. CDR3 nucleotides: TGTGCCAGCAGTTCCCCTGCCAACTACGAGCAGTACTTC.

This clonotype was seen more than once but under ten times. V and J are TRBV12-3 or TRBV12-4 and TRBJ2-4; D ambiguous. CDR3 length: 13 residues. Between the trimmed V and J ends, which lost 11 bases and 0 bases, there was a span of 11 bases. This CDR3 is CAWIKRAKNIQYF. In DNA, the CDR3 is TGTGCCTGGATAAAACGAGCCAAAAACATTCAGTACTTC.

This clonotype was detected ten times or more. CDR3 bases: TGCGCCAGCAGCTCTAGCAGGGATGAGCAGTTCTTC. Protein: CASSSSRDEQFF. The chain couples TRBV5-1 to TRBJ2-1; D might be TRBD1 or TRBD2, each matching 5 bases. Germline values: CDR1 SGHRS, CDR2 YFSETQ. V dropped 3 bases and J dropped 8 bases, with 9 bases sitting between them. This CDR3 is 12 amino acids long. Drawing the rest from reference TRBV5-1 and TRBJ2-1, the complete variable domain is KAGVTQTPRYLIKTRGQQVTLSCSPISGHRSVSWYQQTPGQGLQFLFEYFSETQRNKGNFPGRFSGRQFSNSRSEMNVSTLELGDSALYLCASSSSRDEQFFGPGTRLTVL.

This clonotype was picked up a small number of times. This sequence joins TRBV7-3 and TRBJ2-6; 8 positions agree with TRBD2. The germline CDR1 and CDR2 sequences are SGHTA and FQGTGA. Losses at the gene ends were 1 base for V and 0 bases for J; bases not matched to a gene: 17. The length of the CDR3 is 22 residues. The CDR3 is CASSLKWSLGLAKNSGANVLTF. The CDR3 nucleotides read TGTGCCAGCAGCTTAAAGTGGTCCCTCGGACTAGCAAAAAACTCTGGGGCCAACGTCCTGACTTTC.

This clonotype came up a few times. This chain uses TRBV5-1 with TRBJ1-5; tentative D call: TRBD1 (5 bases). V dropped 0 bases and J dropped 2 bases, with 9 bases sitting between them. The V gene's germline CDR1 is SGHRS and CDR2 YFSETQ. CDR3 size: 15 residues. The CDR3 is CASSLAGTGNQPQHF. CDR3 bases: TGCGCCAGCAGCTTGGCAGGGACGGGCAATCAGCCCCAGCATTTT.

The rearrangement joins TRBV20-1 to TRBJ2-1, with 9 bases matching TRBD2. The junction had 6 bases not matched to a gene; V was cut back by 4 bases and J by 2 bases. This CDR3 has 15 residues. CDR1 is DFQATT, CDR2 SNEGSKA, per germline (reference sequence). The CDR3 DNA sequence: TGCAGTGCTATTCCATCTAGCGGGGCCTACAATGAGCAGTTCTTC. Translation gives CSAIPSSGAYNEQFF.

The chain combines TRBV7-9 with TRBJ1-4, with D possibly being TRBD1 (5 bases). Germline CDR1 and CDR2: SEHNR and FQNEAQ (reference sequence). V lost 4 bases and J lost 8, with 11 bases in between. This CDR3 comprises 13 residues. The CDR3, as DNA: TGTGCCAGCAGCTCGCCTTGGGGGGAAAAACTGTTTTTT. Encoded protein: CASSSPWGEKLFF.

This clonotype showed up many times. The CDR3 is CASSVNGGEQFF. In DNA form, the CDR3 reads TGTGCCAGCAGCGTAAACGGCGGTGAGCAGTTCTTC. V is TRBV9 and J is TRBJ2-1; D gene ambiguous. V was pared by 1 base and J by 9 bases, with 8 bases between. This CDR3 region has 12 residues. Germline values: CDR1 SGDLS, CDR2 YYNGEE.

The chain joins TRBV29-1 to TRBJ2-1; D gene uncertain. V was pared by 3 bases and J by 3 bases, with 15 bases between. The V gene's germline CDR1 is SQVTM and CDR2 ANQGSEA. This CDR3 spans 15 amino acids. The CDR3 sequence is CSVEGVSGNYNEQFF. In nucleotides, the CDR3 is TGCAGCGTTGAGGGCGTCTCTGGGAACTACAATGAGCAGTTCTTC.

This chain uses TRBV15 with TRBJ1-6, with TRBD1 identical over 12 bases. Germline V gene lookup returns CDR1 LNHNV and CDR2 YYDKDF (reference sequence). After removal of 1 base from V and 8 bases from J, the junction contained 6 bases not matched to a gene. The CDR3 extends over 17 amino acids. CDR3: CATSRGDRGLNYSPLHF. The CDR3 DNA reads TGTGCCACCAGCAGAGGGGACAGGGGGCTCAACTATTCACCCCTCCACTTT.

V gene TRBV20-1 combines with J gene TRBJ1-2, with a tentative D call TRBD1 (6 bases). The germline V and J ends were trimmed by 0 bases and 3 bases, with 14 bases remaining between them. The CDR3 contains 15 residues. Germline CDR1 reads DFQATT; CDR2 reads SNEGSKA (reference sequence). The CDR3 here is CSARDLQGWDYGYTF. For the CDR3, the DNA is TGCAGTGCTAGAGATCTGCAGGGGTGGGACTATGGCTACACCTTC.

This clonotype was seen a handful of times. V usage is TRBV27 and J usage is TRBJ2-7; weak D call: TRBD1 (6 bases). This CDR3 contains 17 residues. Trimming took off 5 bases at V and 3 bases at J, with 23 bases between the two ends. The germline CDR1 and CDR2 sequences are MNHEY and SMNVEV (reference sequence). In DNA form, the CDR3 reads TGTGCCAGCAGTGGAGCCGGGACATCAAATTGGGACTACGAGCAGTACTTC. It yields the protein CASSGAGTSNWDYEQYF.

This clonotype was found a few times. This chain uses TRBV29-1 with TRBJ2-5; TRBD2 matches at 9 bases. Losses at the gene ends were 1 base for V and 1 base for J; bases not matched to a gene: 19. The CDR3 consists of 20 residues. Germline CDR1 and CDR2: SQVTM and ANQGSEA. The CDR3 DNA reads TGCAGCGTTGAAGGGGAAACGAGCTATGGGGCGGGGGGGACCCAAGAGACCCAGTACTTC. This sequence encodes CSVEGETSYGAGGTQETQYF.

Ten or more counts support this clonotype. The chain is built from TRBV12-3 or TRBV12-4 and TRBJ2-3; 7 bases map to TRBD2. The V and J ends lost 3 bases and 4 bases, in that order; junction bases with no gene match: 10. This CDR3 spans 16 amino acids. The CDR3 loop reads CASSFAREFAADTQYF. In DNA form, the CDR3 reads TGTGCCAGCAGTTTCGCGCGGGAGTTTGCAGCAGATACGCAGTATTTT.

This clonotype was picked up a small number of times. The V gene is TRBV9, the J gene TRBJ1-1; D ambiguous. The V and J ends lost 3 bases and 3 bases respectively, with 9 bases between them. The V gene's germline CDR1 is SGDLS and CDR2 YYNGEE. The CDR3 loop spans 13 amino acids. CDR3 sequence (DNA): TGTGCCAGCAGCGCCTTAAGAGACACTGAAGCTTTCTTT. Protein sequence: CASSALRDTEAFF.

This clonotype showed up just a few times. This chain joins TRBV7-2 and TRBJ1-1; 11 positions match TRBD1. The V gene's germline CDR1 is SGHTA and CDR2 FQGNSA. V lost 5 bases and J lost 1; bases outside the gene matches: 9. The CDR3 runs 17 residues. CDR3 coding DNA: TGTGCCAGCAGCACAACGGACAGGGGGCTTGGGAACACTGAAGCTTTCTTT. The encoded protein is CASSTTDRGLGNTEAFF.

The chain employs TRBV7-9 and TRBJ2-7, with 7 bases matching TRBD1. The CDR3 covers 14 residues. Germline CDR1 and CDR2: SEHNR and FQNEAQ (reference sequence). The V segment lost 5 bases and the J segment 6 bases; nucleotides outside the gene matches: 10. DNA for the CDR3: TGTGCCAGCAGCCCAGAGACAGGGTCGGGCGAGCAGTACTTC. Translation: CASSPETGSGEQYF. The variable domain in full, completed from reference TRBV7-9 and TRBJ2-7, reads DTGVSQNPRHKITKRGQNVTFRCDPISEHNRLYWYRQTLGQGPEFLTYFQNEAQLEKSRLLSDRFSAERPKGSFSTLEIQRTEQGDSAMYLCASSPETGSGEQYFGPGTRLTVT.

The chain uses TRBV28 and TRBJ2-1; tentatively, D is TRBD1 (6 bases). Germline V gene sequence: CDR1 MDHEN, CDR2 SYDVKM. The CDR3 contains 18 residues. Trimming cost V 3 bases and J 2 bases, with 20 bases left between them. The CDR3 sequence is CASSFSPPTGPPYNEQFF. The CDR3 DNA sequence: TGTGCCAGCAGTTTTTCCCCCCCTACAGGGCCACCCTACAATGAGCAGTTCTTC.

The chain joins TRBV2 to TRBJ2-4; the D call may be TRBD1 or TRBD2 (7 bases each). The CDR3 extends over 12 amino acids. Trimming cost V 7 bases and J 8 bases, with 12 bases left between them. The germline V gene encodes CDR1 SNHLY and CDR2 FYNNEI. CDR3 coding DNA: TGTGCCAGCACCAGGGGGGGGGACATTCAGTACTTC. This codes for CASTRGGDIQYF.